This record looks at one T cell receptor (beta chain) sequence and its context. The table came from immunoSEQ multiplex PCR; TCRdb's copy has only in-frame clones and leaves some out. The sample has fewer than 130,000 clones, roughly 80% seen once. V trimming: 4 bases; J trimming: 2 bases; junction bases outside the gene matches: 6. Germline V gene lookup returns CDR1 SGHRS and CDR2 YFSETQ. This CDR3 has 16 amino acids. The entry originates in a study of blood T cell repertoires in COVID-19. The sequenced sample was peripheral blood. This rearrangement joins TRBV5-1 to TRBJ2-1; 10 positions agree with TRBD2. The sequence was obtained from a man between 65 and 80 years old with active or convalescent COVID-19. The CDR3 nucleotides read TGCGCCAGCAGCCCCTCCAGCGGGAGGGCCTACAATGAGCAGTTCTTC. Its protein is CASSPSSGRAYNEQFF.